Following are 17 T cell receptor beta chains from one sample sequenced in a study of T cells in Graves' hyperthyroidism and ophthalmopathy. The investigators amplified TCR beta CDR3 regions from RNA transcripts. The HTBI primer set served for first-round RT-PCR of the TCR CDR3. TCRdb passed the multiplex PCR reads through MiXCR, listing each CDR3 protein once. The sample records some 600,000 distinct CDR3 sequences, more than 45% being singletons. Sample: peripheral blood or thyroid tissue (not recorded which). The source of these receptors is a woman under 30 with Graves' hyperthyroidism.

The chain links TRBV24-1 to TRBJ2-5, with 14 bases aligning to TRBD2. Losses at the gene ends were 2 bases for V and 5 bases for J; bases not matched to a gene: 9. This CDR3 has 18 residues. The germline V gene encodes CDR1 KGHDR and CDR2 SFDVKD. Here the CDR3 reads CATSDSQGTSGRGETQYF. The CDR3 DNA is TGTGCCACCAGTGATTCCCAGGGGACTAGCGGGAGAGGCGAGACCCAGTACTTC.

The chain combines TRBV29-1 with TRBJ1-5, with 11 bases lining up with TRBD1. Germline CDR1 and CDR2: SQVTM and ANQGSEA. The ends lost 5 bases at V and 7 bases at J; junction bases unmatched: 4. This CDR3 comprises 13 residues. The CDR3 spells CSVRGTGGQPQHF. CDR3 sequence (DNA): TGCAGCGTTCGGGGGACAGGGGGGCAGCCCCAGCATTTT.

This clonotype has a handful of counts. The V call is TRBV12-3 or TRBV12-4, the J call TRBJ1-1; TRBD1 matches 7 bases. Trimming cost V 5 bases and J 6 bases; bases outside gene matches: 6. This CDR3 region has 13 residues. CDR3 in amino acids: CASSENRGSEAFF. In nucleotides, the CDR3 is TGTGCCAGCAGTGAAAACAGGGGCTCTGAAGCTTTCTTT.

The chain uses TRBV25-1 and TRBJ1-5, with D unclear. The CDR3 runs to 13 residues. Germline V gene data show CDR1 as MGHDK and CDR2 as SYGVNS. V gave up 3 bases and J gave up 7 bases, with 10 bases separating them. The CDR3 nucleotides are TGTGCCAGCAGTGAGACCTTTGGCCAGCCCCAGCATTTT. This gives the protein CASSETFGQPQHF.

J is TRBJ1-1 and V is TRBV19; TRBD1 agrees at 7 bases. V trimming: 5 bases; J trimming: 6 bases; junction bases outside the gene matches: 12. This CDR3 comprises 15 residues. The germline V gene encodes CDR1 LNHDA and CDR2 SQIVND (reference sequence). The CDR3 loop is CASSPILDRVSEAFF. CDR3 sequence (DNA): TGTGCCAGTAGTCCCATCCTCGACAGGGTTTCTGAAGCTTTCTTT.

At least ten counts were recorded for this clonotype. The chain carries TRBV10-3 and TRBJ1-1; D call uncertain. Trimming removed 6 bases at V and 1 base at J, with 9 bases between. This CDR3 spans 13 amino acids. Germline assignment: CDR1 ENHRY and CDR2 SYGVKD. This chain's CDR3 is CAIRMDGNTEAFF. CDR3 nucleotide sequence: TGTGCCATCAGGATGGACGGGAACACTGAAGCTTTCTTT.

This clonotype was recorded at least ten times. This CDR3 is CASTSAETQYF. In DNA form, the CDR3 reads TGTGCCAGCACCAGCGCCGAGACCCAGTACTTC. This chain connects TRBV2 to TRBJ2-5; D gene unclear. Germline V CDR1 and CDR2: SNHLY, FYNNEI. Trimming removed 7 bases from V and 5 bases from J, with 8 bases in between. CDR3 length equals 11 residues. Full variable domain (missing parts from reference TRBV2 and TRBJ2-5): EPEVTQTPSHQVTQMGQEVILRCVPISNHLYFYWYRQILGQKVEFLVSFYNNEISEKSEIFDDQFSVERPDGSNFTLKIRSTKLEDSAMYFCASTSAETQYFGPGTRLLVL.

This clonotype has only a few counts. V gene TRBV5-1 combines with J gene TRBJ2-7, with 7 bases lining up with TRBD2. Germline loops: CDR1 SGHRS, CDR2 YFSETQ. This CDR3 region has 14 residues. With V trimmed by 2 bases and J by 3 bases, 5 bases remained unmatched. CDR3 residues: CASSFEGEGYEQYF. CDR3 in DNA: TGCGCCAGCAGCTTTGAAGGGGAGGGCTACGAGCAGTACTTC. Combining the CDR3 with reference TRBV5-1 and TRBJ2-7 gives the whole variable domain KAGVTQTPRYLIKTRGQQVTLSCSPISGHRSVSWYQQTPGQGLQFLFEYFSETQRNKGNFPGRFSGRQFSNSRSEMNVSTLELGDSALYLCASSFEGEGYEQYFGPGTRLTVT.

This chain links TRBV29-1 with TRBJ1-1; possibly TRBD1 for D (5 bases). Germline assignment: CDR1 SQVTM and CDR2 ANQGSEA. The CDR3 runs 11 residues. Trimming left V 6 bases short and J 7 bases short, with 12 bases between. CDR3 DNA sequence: TGCAGCGTAGAGGAGGGGTATGAAGCTTTCTTT. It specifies CSVEEGYEAFF. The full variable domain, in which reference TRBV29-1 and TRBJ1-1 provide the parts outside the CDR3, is SAVISQKPSRDICQRGTSLTIQCQVDSQVTMMFWYRQQPGQSLTLIATANQGSEATYESGFVIDKFPISRPNLTFSTLTVSNMSPEDSSIYLCSVEEGYEAFFGQGTRLTVV.

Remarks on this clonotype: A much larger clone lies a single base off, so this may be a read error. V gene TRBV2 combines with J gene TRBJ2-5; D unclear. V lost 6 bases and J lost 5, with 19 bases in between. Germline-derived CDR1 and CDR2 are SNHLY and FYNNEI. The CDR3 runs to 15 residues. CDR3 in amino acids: CASSANTGGSETQYF. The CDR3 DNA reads TGTGCCAGCAGCGCAAACACCGGTGGATCGGAGACCCAGTACTTC.

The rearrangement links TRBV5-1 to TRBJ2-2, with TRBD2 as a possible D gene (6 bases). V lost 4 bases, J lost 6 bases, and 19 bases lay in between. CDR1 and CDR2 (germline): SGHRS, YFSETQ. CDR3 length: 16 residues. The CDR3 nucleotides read TGCGCCAGCAGCCCCCCCTTGCTAGCGTCGGCCGGGGAGCTGTTTTTT. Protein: CASSPPLLASAGELFF.

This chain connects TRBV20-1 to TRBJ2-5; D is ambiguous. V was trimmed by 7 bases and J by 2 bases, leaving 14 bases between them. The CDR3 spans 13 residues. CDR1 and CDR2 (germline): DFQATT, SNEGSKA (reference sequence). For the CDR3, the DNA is TGCAGTGTTACCGAAACGGAACAAGAGACCCAGTACTTC. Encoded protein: CSVTETEQETQYF.

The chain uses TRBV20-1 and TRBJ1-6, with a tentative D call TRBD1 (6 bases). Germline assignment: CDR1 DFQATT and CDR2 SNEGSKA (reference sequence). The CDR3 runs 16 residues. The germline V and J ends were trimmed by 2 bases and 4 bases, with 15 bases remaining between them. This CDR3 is CSARRGASAYNSPLHF. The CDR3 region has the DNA TGCAGTGCTAGACGGGGGGCTTCTGCATATAATTCACCCCTCCACTTT.

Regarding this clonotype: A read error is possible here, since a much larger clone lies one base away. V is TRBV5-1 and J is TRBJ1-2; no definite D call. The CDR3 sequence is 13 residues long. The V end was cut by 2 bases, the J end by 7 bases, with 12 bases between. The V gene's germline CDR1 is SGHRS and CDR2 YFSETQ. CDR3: CASSFTEMCGYTF. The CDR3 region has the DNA TGCGCCAGCAGCTTTACAGAGATGTGTGGCTACACCTTC.

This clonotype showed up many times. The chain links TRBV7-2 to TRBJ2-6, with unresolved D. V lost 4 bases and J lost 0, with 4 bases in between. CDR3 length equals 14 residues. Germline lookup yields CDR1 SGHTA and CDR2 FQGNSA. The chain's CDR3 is CASSSTSGANVLTF. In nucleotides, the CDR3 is TGTGCCAGCAGCTCCACCTCTGGGGCCAACGTCCTGACTTTC.

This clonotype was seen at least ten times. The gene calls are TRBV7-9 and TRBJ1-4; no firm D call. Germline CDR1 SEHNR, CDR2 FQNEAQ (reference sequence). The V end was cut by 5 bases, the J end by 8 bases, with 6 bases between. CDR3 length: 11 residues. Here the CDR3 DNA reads TGTGCCAGCAGCGCACAGGAAAAACTGTTTTTT. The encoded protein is CASSAQEKLFF.

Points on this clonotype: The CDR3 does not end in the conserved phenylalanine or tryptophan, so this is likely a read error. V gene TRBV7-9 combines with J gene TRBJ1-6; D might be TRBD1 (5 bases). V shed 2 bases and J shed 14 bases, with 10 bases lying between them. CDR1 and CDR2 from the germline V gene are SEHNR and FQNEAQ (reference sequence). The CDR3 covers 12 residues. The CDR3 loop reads CASSLQGVALHL. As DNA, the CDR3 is TGTGCCAGCAGCTTACAGGGAGTGGCCCTCCACCTT.